This TCR beta chain comes out of a study of blood T cell repertoires in COVID-19. Study background: The analysed material was cDNA or gDNA that came from T cells, B-cell-depleted T cells, or PBMCs.

Original processing methods: Using reference gene primer amplification, nucleated cell counts were estimated. The data were produced by immunoSEQ multiplex PCR, yet TCRdb's version contains in-frame clones alone and is incomplete. The D gene and trimming were derived from the DNA, and the V and J assignments and clone size from that table. The profile shows about 67,000 clones, roughly 87% of them singletons. CDR3 size: 12 residues. The ends were cut back, 5 bases at V and 8 bases at J, with 12 bases in the middle. Germline assignment: CDR1 LNHDA and CDR2 SQIVND (reference sequence). This receptor was obtained from an elderly woman with acute or convalescent COVID-19. The sample taken for sequencing was peripheral blood. The chain has TRBV19 and TRBJ1-1, with D perhaps matching TRBD1 (5 bases). The CDR3, as DNA: TGTGCCAGTAGTTTCCGCTCAGGGGAAGCTTTCTTT. Protein sequence: CASSFRSGEAFF.